This is a list of T cell receptor beta chains from one sample in a study of radiotherapy plus CTLA-4 blockade in lung cancer. Libraries were prepared by immunoSEQ multiplex PCR; TCRdb keeps only in-frame clonotypes and omits some of them. The sample holds tens of thousands of clones, roughly 83% seen once. The input for sequencing was peripheral blood, taken from a patient treated with radiotherapy plus ipilimumab. The receptors here all came from a human donor with non-small cell lung cancer that progressed on radiotherapy plus ipilimumab. The CDR3 runs from the conserved cysteine through the conserved F or W. A D gene is named only where the DNA matches it firmly. The listing skips clone size in some rows; elsewhere it reads once, few, many or a size class.

TRBV4-1	.	.	TRBJ2-4	TGCGCCAGCAGCCAAGCTCGACTAGACCTCAAAAACATTCAGTACTTC	CASSQARLDLKNIQYF
TRBV5-5	TRBD2	.	TRBJ2-3	TGTGCCAGCAGCATTGGGACTAGAAGCACAGATACGCAGTATTTT	CASSIGTRSTDTQYF
TRBV2	TRBD1	.	TRBJ2-5	TGTGCCAGCAGGGACGGACAGGTTTTTATGGCCCAGTACTTC	CASRDGQVFMAQYF
TRBV25-1	TRBD1	once	TRBJ2-2	TGTGCCAGCAGTAGCGCCGGGACAGGGATCACCGGGGAGCTGTTTTTT	CASSSAGTGITGELFF
TRBV4-1	.	.	TRBJ1-1	TGCGCCAGCAGCCAAGAAGCCGCCCGATGGGACACTGAAGCTTTCTTT	CASSQEAARWDTEAFF
TRBV9	TRBD1	once	TRBJ2-7	TGTGCCAGCAGCAAAGACAGGGTCCACGAGCAGTACTTC	CASSKDRVHEQYF
TRBV5-4	.	few	TRBJ2-1	TGTGCCAGCAGCTTGGGGGGCGGGCACAATGAGCAGTTCTTC	CASSLGGGHNEQFF
TRBV5-4	.	.	TRBJ1-2	TGTGCCAGCAGCGGGTATGGGACGGCGTATGGCTACACCTTC	CASSGYGTAYGYTF
TRBV9	.	.	TRBJ2-1	TGTGCCAGCAGCGTAGAGGGGGGCCATGAGCAGTTCTTC	CASSVEGGHEQFF
TRBV11-2	.	once	TRBJ2-4	TGTGCCAGCAGCTTAGGAAGGGGCAGGGCGGAGGGAAAAAACATTCAGTACTTC	CASSLGRGRAEGKNIQYF
TRBV19	TRBD2	.	TRBJ2-5	TGTGCCAGTAGTCGGACCCCTCCGGGACTAGCGGGAGGCGGAGGGGAGACCCAGTACTTC	CASSRTPPGLAGGGGETQYF
TRBV29-1	.	.	TRBJ1-2	TGCAGCGTTCAGGAGGGACATGGCTACACCTTC	CSVQEGHGYTF
TRBV2	TRBD2	.	TRBJ2-5	TGTGCCAGCCCTGGGAGGGAACAAGAGACCCAGTACTTC	CASPGREQETQYF
TRBV18	TRBD2	.	TRBJ2-1	TGTGCCAGCTCACCAAAAGGACTAGCGGGACGGAGCTCCTACAATGAGCAGTTCTTC	CASSPKGLAGRSSYNEQFF
TRBV6-1	.	.	TRBJ2-1	TGTGCCAGCAGTGAAGCGGGGTTTTACAATGAGCAGTTCTTC	CASSEAGFYNEQFF
TRBV6-5	.	few	TRBJ2-2	TGTGCCAGCAGCCCCGGGGGGACAACCGGGGAGCTGTTTTTT	CASSPGGTTGELFF
TRBV6-1	.	once	TRBJ1-1	TGTGCCAGCAGTGAATGGAACACTGAAGCTTTCTTT	CASSEWNTEAFF
TRBV9	.	.	TRBJ1-5	TGTGCCAGCAGCGTAGGACCGAATATCAATCAGCCCCAGCATTTT	CASSVGPNINQPQHF
TRBV10-3	TRBD1	.	TRBJ1-1	TGTGCCATCAGTGAGGAGACGACAGGGAGGAACACTGAAGCTTTCTTT	CAISEETTGRNTEAFF
TRBV28	.	.	TRBJ1-2	TGTGCCAGCAGTACCAATGGACAGATCTTC	CASSTNGQIF
TRBV7-2	.	.	TRBJ1-5	TGTGCCAGCAGCTTAGGGGGCAGGGGCCATCAGCCCCAGCATTTT	CASSLGGRGHQPQHF
TRBV28	.	.	TRBJ1-5	TGTGCCAGCAGTTTGGCAGGGAGCCAGCCCCAGCATTTT	CASSLAGSQPQHF
TRBV6-4	.	.	TRBJ1-2	TGTGCCAGCACTAATAACCCGAACTATGGCTACACCTTC	CASTNNPNYGYTF
TRBV4-3	.	.	TRBJ2-3	TGCGCCAGCAGCCAAGCTCAGGGGATCACAGATACGCAGTATTTT	CASSQAQGITDTQYF